These 8 T cell receptor beta chains were sequenced from one sample in a study of blood T cell repertoires in COVID-19. TCRdb's table, derived via immunoSEQ multiplex PCR, lists solely in-frame clones and lacks some. The repertoire holds roughly 220,000 clones, with around 80% as singletons. The source material was peripheral blood. Receptor source: a man aged 30-40 years with active or convalescent COVID-19.

The chain is built from TRBV12-3 or TRBV12-4 and TRBJ2-7; D unresolved. The CDR3 is 12 residues long. Trimming removed 3 bases at V and 4 bases at J, with 7 bases between. Here the CDR3 DNA reads TGTGCCAGCAGTTTCGGGTGGTACGAGCAGTACTTC. Translating it yields CASSFGWYEQYF.

There are a few counts of this clone. In DNA, the CDR3 is TGTGCCAGCAGTCCCGGGACAGATGGCTACACCTTC. This codes for CASSPGTDGYTF. This sequence joins TRBV12-3 or TRBV12-4 and TRBJ1-2, with TRBD1 matching over 7 bases. The junction had 3 bases not matched to a gene; V was cut back by 5 bases and J by 6 bases. The CDR3 is made up of 12 amino acids.

The CDR3 loop reads CSARGTEAFF. CDR3 coding DNA: TGCAGTGCCAGGGGAACTGAAGCTTTCTTT. This chain links TRBV20-1 with TRBJ1-1; tentative D call: TRBD1 (6 bases). V lost 6 bases to trimming and J lost 5 bases, with 7 bases between them. The CDR3 runs to 10 residues. Germline V CDR1 and CDR2: DFQATT, SNEGSKA (reference sequence).

The chain carries TRBV20-1 and TRBJ2-1; TRBD2 matches 7 bases. The CDR3 is 15 amino acids. Germline trimming cut 3 bases from V and 2 bases from J; bases unmatched to any gene: 7. CDR1 is DFQATT, CDR2 SNEGSKA, per germline (reference sequence). The CDR3 here is CSASGLADAYNEQFF. The CDR3 DNA sequence: TGCAGTGCTAGTGGGCTAGCGGACGCCTACAATGAGCAGTTCTTC.

This chain joins TRBV6-5 and TRBJ2-7, with TRBD1 matching 10 bases. This CDR3 contains 14 residues. CDR1 and CDR2 from the germline V gene are MNHEY and SVGAGI. J was trimmed by 6 bases and V by 5 bases; bases with no gene match: 7. The CDR3 is CASSQPGQGFEQYF. As DNA, the CDR3 is TGTGCCAGCAGTCAACCGGGACAGGGGTTCGAGCAGTACTTC.

The chain is built from TRBV3-1 (or the pseudogene TRBV3-2) and TRBJ1-1, with 8 positions matching TRBD1. Germline V lookup: CDR1 LGHDT, CDR2 YNNKEL (reference sequence). The trim removed 0 bases at V and 10 bases at J, leaving 7 bases unmatched. The CDR3 runs to 14 residues. The CDR3 sequence: CASSQDHSQGGAFF. In DNA, the CDR3 is TGTGCCAGCAGCCAAGACCATTCACAGGGGGGAGCTTTCTTT.

The chain uses TRBV7-6 and TRBJ2-1; 9 bases are shared with TRBD2. This CDR3 has 15 residues. CDR1 and CDR2 (germline): SGHVS, FNYEAQ. Trimming at V came to 2 bases and at J to 7 bases, leaving 6 bases not matched to a gene. The chain's CDR3 is CASSLTDSGRNEQFF. In nucleotides, the CDR3 is TGTGCCAGCAGCTTAACTGATAGCGGGAGAAATGAGCAGTTCTTC.

The V call is TRBV7-9, the J call TRBJ2-7, with D maybe TRBD2 (6 bases). CDR3 length: 14 amino acids. Germline V gene sequence: CDR1 SEHNR, CDR2 FQNEAQ (reference sequence). The germline V and J ends were trimmed by 5 bases and 9 bases, with 20 bases remaining between them. CDR3 nucleotides: TGTGCCAGCAGCGCCGGGAGTCCCAACCCACTGCAGTACTTC. This encodes CASSAGSPNPLQYF.